The rows below give T cell receptor beta chains drawn from one sample of a study of T cells expressing NK-cell markers. After re-calling the 5' RACE reads, TCRdb lists one entry per CDR3 protein, DNA absent. The listing records 350,000 to 450,000 distinct CDR3 sequences. Material for sequencing was blood T cells: a sorted CD56 or NKG2C T cell subset, CD4+ or CD8+ T cells, or bulk PBMC T cells (not recorded which). The receptors derive from a man between 18 and 69 years old in good health. The CDR3 runs from the conserved cysteine through the conserved F or W. Each record gives: CDR3 protein, J gene, V gene, CDR3 length.

CDR3 protein: CASSLGTGLSTNEKLFF
J gene: TRBJ1-4
V gene: TRBV7-8
CDR3 length: 17

CDR3 protein: CSARDPTGSRYEQYF
J gene: TRBJ2-7
V gene: TRBV20-1
CDR3 length: 15

CDR3 protein: CASSLSPGTYGNEQFF
J gene: TRBJ2-1
V gene: TRBV7-2
CDR3 length: 16

CDR3 protein: CASSVTASSYNEQFF
J gene: TRBJ2-1
V gene: TRBV6-4
CDR3 length: 15

CDR3 protein: CASSLALGLAGGTDTQYF
J gene: TRBJ2-3
V gene: TRBV7-2
CDR3 length: 18

CDR3 protein: CASSTTGGGIYNEQFF
J gene: TRBJ2-1
V gene: TRBV6-2/TRBV6-3
CDR3 length: 16

CDR3 protein: CASSLAGPGDIQYF
J gene: TRBJ2-4
V gene: TRBV27
CDR3 length: 14

CDR3 protein: CSASPGGGDTQYF
J gene: TRBJ2-3
V gene: TRBV20-1
CDR3 length: 13

CDR3 protein: CASSLRAPSGGAENTGELFF
J gene: TRBJ2-2
V gene: TRBV11-2
CDR3 length: 20

CDR3 protein: CASSLGAGGSTYNEQFF
J gene: TRBJ2-1
V gene: TRBV6-1
CDR3 length: 17

CDR3 protein: CATQLAPHGYTF
J gene: TRBJ1-2
V gene: TRBV5-1
CDR3 length: 12

CDR3 protein: CASSYRDRATGELFF
J gene: TRBJ2-2
V gene: TRBV6-5
CDR3 length: 15

CDR3 protein: CASSWGPGGLQETQYF
J gene: TRBJ2-5
V gene: TRBV5-1
CDR3 length: 16

CDR3 protein: CASSMVGLRGSNQPQHF
J gene: TRBJ1-5
V gene: TRBV19
CDR3 length: 17

CDR3 protein: CASSPPTGRRRSQPQHF
J gene: TRBJ1-5
V gene: TRBV6-1
CDR3 length: 17

CDR3 protein: CASSQRDRGMYEQYF
J gene: TRBJ2-7
V gene: TRBV3-1
CDR3 length: 15

CDR3 protein: CASSFTLPGQNYEQYF
J gene: TRBJ2-7
V gene: TRBV28
CDR3 length: 16

CDR3 protein: CSANPGRRYGYTF
J gene: TRBJ1-2
V gene: TRBV20-1
CDR3 length: 13

CDR3 protein: CASSRRGGTGELFF
J gene: TRBJ2-2
V gene: TRBV3-1
CDR3 length: 14

CDR3 protein: CASSPHSVPDTQYF
J gene: TRBJ2-3
V gene: TRBV2
CDR3 length: 14